This T cell receptor beta chain was sequenced for a study of blood T cells in healthy people across ages. Trimming took off 0 bases at V and 11 bases at J, with 19 bases between the two ends. CDR1 MGHRA and CDR2 YSYEKL come from the germline V gene. The CDR3 runs to 15 residues. A few counts support this clonotype. With a J-beta primer mix and a sample-barcoded 5' primer, a second PCR ran about 7 to 12 cycles. In TCRdb, the 5' RACE reads were re-called with MiXCR into one record per CDR3 protein. The data contain fewer than 600,000 distinct CDR3 sequences, about a quarter of them singletons. This same sample was also taken into another study, of T cells of mothers and their children. That paper notes: In cDNA synthesis, all of the extracted RNA was used at approximately 1.4 ug per 15 ul.

The rearrangement uses TRBV4-1 and TRBJ2-5; no reliable D call. Specimen: blood. This TCR came from a boy between 2 and 10 years old in good health. The CDR3, as DNA: TGCGCCAGCAGCCAAGACGACGGAGCCTACGAAGAGCAGTACTTC. Translation: CASSQDDGAYEEQYF.